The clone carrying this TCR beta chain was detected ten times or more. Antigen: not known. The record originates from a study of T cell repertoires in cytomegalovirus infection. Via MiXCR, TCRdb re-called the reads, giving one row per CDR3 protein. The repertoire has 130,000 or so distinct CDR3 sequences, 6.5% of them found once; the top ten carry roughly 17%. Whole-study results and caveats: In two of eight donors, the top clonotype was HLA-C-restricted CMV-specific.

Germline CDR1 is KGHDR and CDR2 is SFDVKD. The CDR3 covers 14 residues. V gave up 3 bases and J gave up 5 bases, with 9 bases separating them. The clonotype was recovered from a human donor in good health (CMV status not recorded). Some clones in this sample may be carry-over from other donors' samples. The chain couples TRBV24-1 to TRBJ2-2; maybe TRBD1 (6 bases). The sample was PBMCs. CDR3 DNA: TGTGCCACCAGTGATCAGGGGCGGACCGGGGAGCTGTTTTTT. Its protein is CATSDQGRTGELFF.